These 25 T cell receptor beta chains were all obtained from the same sample, sequenced in a study of blood T cell repertoires in COVID-19. TCRdb's table, derived via immunoSEQ multiplex PCR, lists solely in-frame clones and lacks some. This table has over 150,000 clones, less than 85% appearing once. The sequencing sample was made of peripheral blood. Receptors originate from a woman between 45 and 65 years old with acute or convalescent COVID-19.

In DNA, the CDR3 is TGTGCCAGCAGGAAGGAGCGAGCGGCTGACTACGAGCAGTACTTC. The encoded protein is CASRKERAADYEQYF. The gene calls are TRBV25-1 and TRBJ2-7, with a weak D call TRBD2 (5 bases). V lost 6 bases, J lost 3 bases, and 18 bases lay in between. This CDR3 contains 15 residues. Germline V lookup: CDR1 MGHDK, CDR2 SYGVNS.

This chain links TRBV5-4 with TRBJ1-6, with D hard to call. Between the trimmed V and J ends, which lost 4 bases and 7 bases, there was a span of 15 bases. The CDR3 totals 15 residues. Germline CDR1 is SGHNT and CDR2 is YYREEE (reference sequence). The CDR3 sequence is CASSVAPQINSPLHF. As DNA, the CDR3 is TGTGCCAGCAGCGTGGCCCCGCAGATAAATTCACCCCTCCACTTT.

This chain links TRBV27 with TRBJ1-2; maybe TRBD1 (6 bases). In germline, CDR1 is MNHEY, CDR2 SMNVEV (reference sequence). CDR3 size: 14 residues. Trimming shortened V by 6 bases and J by 4 bases, and 15 bases separated the two germline ends. The CDR3 DNA reads as TGTGCCAGCAGGCGGACAGCGTCAATCTATGGCTACACCTTC. This encodes CASRRTASIYGYTF.

The V gene is TRBV18, the J gene TRBJ2-1, with 9 bases matching TRBD1. The junction had 7 bases not matched to a gene; V was cut back by 3 bases and J by 7 bases. The CDR3 runs to 15 residues. Per germline, CDR1 KGHSH and CDR2 LQKENI. CDR3 sequence reads: CASSPQQGARNEQFF. The CDR3 DNA sequence: TGTGCCAGCTCACCTCAACAGGGGGCAAGGAATGAGCAGTTCTTC.

The V call is TRBV7-2, the J call TRBJ1-1, with D hard to call. This CDR3 is built from 14 residues. Germline V CDR1 and CDR2: SGHTA, FQGNSA. V lost 4 bases and J lost 1, with 10 bases in between. CDR3 nucleotide sequence: TGTGCCAGCAGCTCTTCCTACAGGAACACTGAAGCTTTCTTT. It specifies CASSSSYRNTEAFF. Full variable domain (outside the CDR3, taken from reference TRBV7-2 and TRBJ1-1): GAGVSQSPSNKVTEKGKDVELRCDPISGHTALYWYRQSLGQGLEFLIYFQGNSAPDKSGLPSDRFSAERTGGSVSTLTIQRTQQEDSAVYLCASSSSYRNTEAFFGQGTRLTVV.

The genes are TRBV25-1 and TRBJ2-1; 8 nucleotides match TRBD2. The J segment lost 8 bases and the V segment lost 2 bases, leaving 14 bases of the junction unmatched. Germline V CDR1 and CDR2: MGHDK, SYGVNS. The CDR3 is 17 residues long. The CDR3 sequence: CASSELQNSGKGDEQFF. The CDR3 DNA reads TGTGCCAGCAGTGAACTTCAAAATAGCGGGAAAGGCGATGAGCAGTTCTTC.

The sample holds a few counts of this clone. This sequence joins TRBV28 and TRBJ2-2; a possible D gene is TRBD1 (6 bases). The CDR3 is made up of 15 amino acids. The germline V gene encodes CDR1 MDHEN and CDR2 SYDVKM. The germline V and J ends were trimmed by 3 bases and 2 bases, with 10 bases remaining between them. CDR3 loop: CASSFSRGNTGELFF. DNA of the CDR3: TGTGCCAGCAGTTTCAGCAGGGGTAACACCGGGGAGCTGTTTTTT.

The chain couples TRBV4-1 to TRBJ2-1; 12 nucleotides match TRBD2. The CDR3 length is 20 residues. CDR1 MGHRA and CDR2 YSYEKL come from the germline V gene. The trim removed 4 bases at V and 4 bases at J, leaving 17 bases unmatched. The CDR3 DNA reads TGCGCCAGCAGCCGGTCCTCTACTAGCGGGGGGCCTACAACTTACAATGAGCAGTTCTTC. Protein product: CASSRSSTSGGPTTYNEQFF.

This clone was picked up a small number of times. The J gene is TRBJ2-7, the V gene TRBV7-9; 8 nucleotides align to TRBD2. The CDR3 runs to 15 residues. The germline CDR1 and CDR2 sequences are SEHNR and FQNEAQ (reference sequence). V was clipped by 3 bases and J by 4 bases; unmatched bases: 8. CDR3 amino acids: CASSFTSGAGYEQYF. In DNA, the CDR3 is TGTGCCAGCAGCTTCACTAGCGGCGCGGGGTACGAGCAGTACTTC.

V is TRBV4-2 and J is TRBJ1-4; no clear D. This CDR3 is 15 amino acids long. Trimming removed 1 base from V and 6 bases from J, with 12 bases in between. CDR1 and CDR2 (germline): LGHNA, YNFKEQ. The CDR3 protein is CASSQVSGNYEKLFF. The CDR3 bases are TGTGCCAGCAGCCAAGTGTCCGGGAACTATGAAAAACTGTTTTTT.

The chain is built from TRBV30 and TRBJ2-7, with D possibly matching TRBD2 (6 bases). The CDR3 is 15 amino acids. Germline V gene lookup returns CDR1 GTSNPN and CDR2 SVGIG (reference sequence). Trimming stripped 3 bases from V and 5 bases from J, with 20 bases between. The CDR3 bases are TGTGCCTGGAGCGCAACCGCGGGATTCGGAAACGAGCAGTACTTC. Amino acid sequence: CAWSATAGFGNEQYF.

This clone was detected once. This chain links TRBV30 with TRBJ1-4, with TRBD1 identical over 12 bases. J lost 7 bases, V lost 0 bases, and 3 bases had no gene match. The CDR3 loop spans 15 amino acids. The germline CDR1 and CDR2 sequences are GTSNPN and SVGIG (reference sequence). The CDR3 region has the DNA TGTGCCTGGAGTGTTGGGACAGGGGGCACTGAAAAACTGTTTTTT. It is translated as CAWSVGTGGTEKLFF.

The rearrangement joins TRBV27 to TRBJ2-3, with TRBD1 matching over 7 bases. The CDR3 covers 14 residues. Germline V gives CDR1 MNHEY, CDR2 SMNVEV (reference sequence). Trimming cost V 6 bases and J 5 bases; bases outside gene matches: 8. The CDR3 reads CASRNRGGRDTQYF. The CDR3 DNA is TGTGCCAGCAGAAACAGGGGCGGCCGAGATACGCAGTATTTT.

Turning to this clone: At the DNA level, this CDR3 is encoded by other sequences in the same sample as well. The chain uses TRBV5-4 and TRBJ1-2; possible D gene TRBD1, 5 bases. The CDR3 runs 14 residues. CDR1 SGHNT and CDR2 YYREEE come from the germline V gene (reference sequence). Trimming shortened V by 0 bases and J by 2 bases, and 8 bases separated the two germline ends. CDR3 bases: TGTGCCAGCAGCTTGGGTCAGGGCAACTATGGCTACACCTTC. Its translation is CASSLGQGNYGYTF.

The J gene is TRBJ2-3, the V gene TRBV27; no clear D. CDR1 is MNHEY, CDR2 SMNVEV, per germline (reference sequence). This CDR3 is 17 amino acids long. Trimming shortened V by 3 bases and J by 7 bases, and 23 bases separated the two germline ends. CDR3 loop: CASSLRLVEIAGYTQYF. The CDR3, as DNA: TGTGCCAGCAGTTTGCGGCTAGTGGAAATCGCCGGCTATACGCAGTATTTT.

The chain couples TRBV30 to TRBJ1-4; TRBD1 matches 7 bases. CDR1 is GTSNPN, CDR2 SVGIG, per germline (reference sequence). This CDR3 is 13 amino acids long. Trimming at V came to 5 bases and at J to 8 bases, leaving 8 bases not matched to a gene. CDR3 sequence reads: CAWSADRPEKLFF. The CDR3 nucleotides are TGTGCCTGGTCCGCGGACAGGCCCGAAAAACTGTTTTTT. Full variable domain (outside the CDR3, taken from reference TRBV30 and TRBJ1-4): SQTIHQWPATLVQPVGSPLSLECTVEGTSNPNLYWYRQAAGRGLQLLFYSVGIGQISSEVPQNLSASRPQDRQFILSSKKLLLSDSGFYLCAWSADRPEKLFFGSGTQLSVL.

The chain has TRBV5-5 and TRBJ1-5, with D perhaps matching TRBD1 (6 bases). V gave up 0 bases and J gave up 3 bases, with 13 bases separating them. Germline assignment: CDR1 SGHKS and CDR2 YYEKEE (reference sequence). The CDR3 extends over 16 amino acids. CDR3 region: CASSLGIAGDNQPQHF. In DNA, the CDR3 is TGTGCCAGCAGCTTGGGTATAGCAGGGGACAATCAGCCCCAGCATTTT.

The genes are TRBV30 and TRBJ2-1; 11 bases map to TRBD2. V was pared by 2 bases and J by 2 bases, with 2 bases of the junction left unmatched. CDR1 is GTSNPN, CDR2 SVGIG, per germline (reference sequence). This CDR3 region has 15 residues. The CDR3 sequence is CAWSPGLAAYNEQFF. The CDR3, as DNA: TGTGCCTGGAGTCCGGGACTAGCGGCCTACAATGAGCAGTTCTTC.

The chain couples TRBV9 to TRBJ2-7; TRBD2 matches at 11 bases. V trimming: 5 bases; J trimming: 2 bases; junction bases outside the gene matches: 6. This CDR3 has 15 residues. Germline V gives CDR1 SGDLS, CDR2 YYNGEE. The CDR3 region has the DNA TGTGCCAGCAGTGCGACTAGCGGGACTACCTACGAGCAGTACTTC. Encoded protein: CASSATSGTTYEQYF.

The chain uses TRBV11-2 and TRBJ1-1, with D hard to call. CDR1 SGHAT and CDR2 FQNNGV come from the germline V gene. V lost 5 bases to trimming and J lost 7 bases, with 14 bases between them. The CDR3 totals 13 residues. CDR3 residues: CASSPTRYFEAFF. DNA of the CDR3: TGTGCCAGCAGCCCCACGCGATACTTTGAAGCTTTCTTT.

The chain has TRBV7-9 and TRBJ1-2, with no clear D. This CDR3 comprises 14 residues. V gave up 1 base and J gave up 3 bases, with 9 bases separating them. CDR1 is SEHNR and CDR2 is FQNEAQ in the germline V gene (reference sequence). The CDR3 loop reads CASSLDSNYYGYTF. The CDR3, as DNA: TGTGCCAGCAGCTTAGACAGTAACTACTATGGCTACACCTTC.

The chain combines TRBV6-5 with TRBJ1-1; 8 nucleotides line up with TRBD1. Germline trimming cut 6 bases from V and 8 bases from J; bases unmatched to any gene: 2. The CDR3 sequence is 11 residues long. Germline assignment: CDR1 MNHEY and CDR2 SVGAGI. The CDR3 DNA is TGTGCCAGCAGGCGGACAGGGGAAGCTTTCTTT. It yields the protein CASRRTGEAFF.

The CDR3 coding sequence is TGTGCCGGACAGGGGAGCACTGAAGCTTTCTTT. It yields the protein CAGQGSTEAFF. V usage is TRBV28 and J usage is TRBJ1-1; TRBD1 agrees at 9 bases. V lost 11 bases, J lost 4 bases, and 2 bases stayed unmatched. The CDR3 is 11 residues long. CDR1 and CDR2 (germline): MDHEN, SYDVKM.

V is TRBV28 and J is TRBJ1-5; 8 positions agree with TRBD1. V lost 2 bases, J lost 2 bases, and 8 bases stayed unmatched. The CDR3 contains 17 residues. In germline, CDR1 is MDHEN, CDR2 SYDVKM. Written as DNA, the CDR3 is TGTGCCAGCAGTTTACCTAGACAGGGGTTGGGCAATCAGCCCCAGCATTTT. Encoded protein: CASSLPRQGLGNQPQHF.

The sample holds one count of this clone. The rearrangement uses TRBV4-2 and TRBJ1-4; TRBD1 matches 8 bases. The ends lost 2 bases at V and 7 bases at J; junction bases unmatched: 3. From germline, CDR1 is LGHNA and CDR2 YNFKEQ. The CDR3 is 14 amino acids. The CDR3 coding sequence is TGTGCCAGCAGCCAAAGCAGGGGGCTTGAAAAACTGTTTTTT. Protein product: CASSQSRGLEKLFF.